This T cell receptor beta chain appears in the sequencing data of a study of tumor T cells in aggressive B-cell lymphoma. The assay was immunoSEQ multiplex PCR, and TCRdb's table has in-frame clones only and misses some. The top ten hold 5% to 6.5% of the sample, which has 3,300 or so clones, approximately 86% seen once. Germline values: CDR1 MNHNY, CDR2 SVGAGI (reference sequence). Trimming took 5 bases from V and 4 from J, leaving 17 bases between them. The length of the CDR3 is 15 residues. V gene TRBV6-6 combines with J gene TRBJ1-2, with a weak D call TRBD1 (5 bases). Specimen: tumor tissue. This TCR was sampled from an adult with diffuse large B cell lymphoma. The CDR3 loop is CASSPELGGSYGYTF. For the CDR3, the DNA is TGTGCCAGCAGTCCTGAGTTGGGGGGGAGCTATGGCTACACCTTC.